Reported below is one TCR beta chain. The source of the sample is a study of blood T cell repertoires in COVID-19. Study context: There were acute and convalescent COVID-19 samples, and they came from the United States, Italy and Spain. PBMCs, B-cell-depleted T cells, or T cells were the source of the cDNA or gDNA that made up the material.

Trimming cost V 7 bases and J 6 bases; bases outside gene matches: 6. Germline V gene data show CDR1 as LGHDT and CDR2 as YNNKEL (reference sequence). The CDR3 length is 13 residues. Per the study methods: Researchers report that nucleated cell counts were estimated from reference gene primer amplification. Profiling relied on immunoSEQ multiplex PCR, and the TCRdb table lists in-frame clones only, not all of them. Clone size and the V and J calls come from that table; the DNA yielded D and trimming. The sample consists of 100,000 to 150,000 clones, approximately 83% of them appearing once. Sequencing was carried out using peripheral blood. The sequence came from a man in his 60s with acute or convalescent COVID-19. The chain uses TRBV3-1 (or the pseudogene TRBV3-2) and TRBJ2-7, with 10 positions matching TRBD2. Written as DNA, the CDR3 is TGTGCCAGCACCTCTAGCGGGAGCTCCGAGCAGTACTTC. Residues: CASTSSGSSEQYF.